Shown below are 14 T cell receptor beta chains from a single sample sequenced in a study of T cells in women clearing cervical HPV infection. The method was immunoSEQ multiplex PCR; TCRdb's version includes in-frame clones alone and lacks a portion of them. Its table records more than 20,000 clones. Sequencing used blood buffy coat. Source of these receptors: a woman between 18 and 69 years old with a cervical HPV16 infection that either progressed to CIN3+ or cleared (not recorded which).

Worth noting for this clone: The missing CDR3 end, 3 residues past where the read stops, is filled in from the germline J gene. V usage is TRBV3-1 (or the pseudogene TRBV3-2) and J usage is TRBJ1-2; D may be TRBD1 (5 bases). V was pared by 1 base and J by 4 bases, with 10 bases between. The CDR3 spans 14 residues. Germline V gene data show CDR1 as LGHDT and CDR2 as YNNKEL (reference sequence). The CDR3 reads CASSQVQDVYGYTF. The CDR3 bases that were read are TGTGCCAGCAGCCAAGTACAGGACGTCTATGGC.

As regards this clone: The read falls 3 residues short of the CDR3 end, and the missing part is taken from the germline J gene. The V gene is TRBV10-3, the J gene TRBJ2-7, with 10 bases aligning to TRBD1. Germline CDR1 and CDR2: ENHRY and SYGVKD. The V gene end was trimmed by 5 bases and the J gene end by 3 bases; junction bases not matched to a gene: 4. This CDR3 has 14 amino acids. Partial CDR3 DNA: TGTGCCATCAGTCCGGGGACAGGGGTCTACGAG. Translation: CAISPGTGVYE. Given in full, the CDR3 is CAISPGTGVYEQYF.

Comment on this clone: From the germline J gene comes the end of the CDR3, since the read stops 3 residues before it. The chain uses TRBV2 and TRBJ2-5; perhaps TRBD1 as D (5 bases). Deletions cut 7 bases from V and 4 bases from J, with 19 bases between. The CDR3 extends over 15 amino acids. The germline CDR1 and CDR2 sequences are SNHLY and FYNNEI. CDR3 protein: CASTLNLDTGETQYF. The sequenced part of the CDR3 DNA is TGTGCCAGCACCCTGAACCTGGACACCGGAGAGACC.

A remark on this clone: The observed sequence ends 3 residues before the CDR3 terminus, with the missing tail filled in from the germline J gene. V and J are TRBV18 and TRBJ1-1; D gene ambiguous. Germline loops: CDR1 KGHSH, CDR2 LQKENI. This CDR3 region has 13 residues. The V end lost 3 bases, the J end lost 3 bases, and 8 bases lay between the germline ends. The CDR3 sequence: CASSPSGYTEAFF. CDR3 DNA, as far as it was read: TGTGCCAGCTCACCGTCGGGGTACACTGAA.

Concerning this clone: The observed sequence ends 3 residues before the CDR3 terminus, with the missing tail filled in from the germline J gene. V usage is TRBV18 and J usage is TRBJ2-1; the D gene is possibly TRBD1 (5 bases). Looked up from germline, CDR1 is KGHSH and CDR2 is LQKENI. Trimming took 2 bases from V and 5 from J, leaving 10 bases between them. This CDR3 contains 14 residues. Incomplete CDR3 DNA: TGTGCCAGCTCACCAGTCACAGGAGACAATGAG. The encoded protein is CASSPVTGDNE. The complete CDR3 reads CASSPVTGDNEQFF.

For this clone: Read data end 3 residues before the CDR3 end; the end is taken from the germline J gene. The chain couples TRBV5-1 to TRBJ1-6; 10 positions agree with TRBD1. The J segment lost 8 bases and the V segment lost 0 bases, leaving 2 bases of the junction unmatched. The CDR3 has 15 residues. Germline CDR1 SGHRS, CDR2 YFSETQ. CDR3 DNA, as far as it was read: TGCGCCAGCAGCTTGGTTGGGACAGGGGATTCACCC. It translates to CASSLVGTGDSP. The whole CDR3 region reads CASSLVGTGDSPLHF. The full variable domain, in which reference TRBV5-1 and TRBJ1-6 provide the parts outside the CDR3, is KAGVTQTPRYLIKTRGQQVTLSCSPISGHRSVSWYQQTPGQGLQFLFEYFSETQRNKGNFPGRFSGRQFSNSRSEMNVSTLELGDSALYLCASSLVGTGDSPLHFGNGTRLTVT.

As regards this clone: The read stops 3 residues short of the end of the CDR3; the missing end is completed from the germline J gene. The V and J genes are TRBV30 and TRBJ1-2; 7 bases agree with TRBD1. CDR3 length: 13 residues. V lost 3 bases, J lost 3 bases, and 4 bases stayed unmatched. Looked up from germline, CDR1 is GTSNPN and CDR2 is SVGIG (reference sequence). CDR3 DNA (partial): TGTGCCTGGAGCCCGGGACAGTACTATGGC. Protein product: CAWSPGQYYG. In full, the CDR3 is CAWSPGQYYGYTF.

Regarding this clone: The missing CDR3 end, 3 residues past where the read stops, is filled in from the germline J gene. The gene calls are TRBV30 and TRBJ2-1, with D uncertain. V was cut by 0 bases and J by 2 bases, with 8 bases left in between. CDR1 is GTSNPN, CDR2 SVGIG, per germline (reference sequence). The CDR3 is 14 amino acids. CDR3 DNA, as far as it was read: TGTGCCTGGAGTGTAGGGCTCGCCTACAATGAG. Its translation: CAWSVGLAYNE. The CDR3 as a whole reads CAWSVGLAYNEQFF.

In regard to this clone: The read halts 3 residues ahead of the CDR3 end, with the missing end drawn from the germline J gene. This chain joins TRBV11-3 and TRBJ2-5; the match to TRBD1 covers 7 bases. Per the germline V gene, CDR1 is SGHNT and CDR2 is YENEEA. Trimming at V came to 5 bases and at J to 2 bases, leaving 2 bases not matched to a gene. The CDR3 has 13 amino acids. The sequenced CDR3 bases are TGTGCCAGCAGCCGGGACAGTCAAGAGACC. Protein product: CASSRDSQET. The full CDR3 protein reads CASSRDSQETQYF. Based on the CDR3 plus reference TRBV11-3 and TRBJ2-5, the full variable domain is EAGVVQSPRYKIIEKKQPVAFWCNPISGHNTLYWYLQNLGQGPELLIRYENEEAVDDSQLPKDRFSAERLKGVDSTLKIQPAELGDSAVYLCASSRDSQETQYFGPGTRLLVL.

Points on this clone: The sequence runs out 3 residues before the end of the CDR3; the remainder is reconstructed from the germline J gene. The chain carries TRBV5-1 and TRBJ2-3; weak D call: TRBD1 (5 bases). V lost 0 bases and J lost 0, with 11 bases in between. This CDR3 is 16 amino acids long. From germline, CDR1 is SGHRS and CDR2 YFSETQ. The covered CDR3 bases are TGCGCCAGCAGCTTGGGTCTCAGGGATAGCACAGATACG. Encoded protein: CASSLGLRDSTDT. In full, the CDR3 is CASSLGLRDSTDTQYF.

A word on this clone: The CDR3 end falls 3 residues outside the read, so it is completed with the germline J gene. The J gene is TRBJ1-6, the V gene TRBV6-1; D is perhaps TRBD1 (6 bases). CDR1 and CDR2 from the germline V gene are MNHNS and SASEGT. This CDR3 is built from 14 residues. Trimming took off 3 bases at V and 5 bases at J, with 8 bases between the two ends. The sequenced CDR3 bases are TGTGCCAGCAGTGAGAGGACAGATAATTCACCC. This translates into CASSERTDNSP. The full CDR3 is CASSERTDNSPLHF.

Comment on this clone: Coverage ceases 3 residues before the CDR3 finishes, and the germline J gene fills in the end. V usage is TRBV5-5 and J usage is TRBJ1-2; D is perhaps TRBD1 (6 bases). The CDR3 length is 15 residues. The germline V gene encodes CDR1 SGHKS and CDR2 YYEKEE (reference sequence). V shed 0 bases and J shed 4 bases, with 13 bases lying between them. CDR3 sequence: CASSLDWTESYGYTF. The covered CDR3 bases are TGTGCCAGCAGCTTGGATTGGACAGAATCCTATGGC.

To note about this clone: The CDR3 end falls 3 residues outside the read, so it is completed with the germline J gene. The rearrangement joins TRBV18 to TRBJ2-5; 14 bases map to TRBD2. Germline V gives CDR1 KGHSH, CDR2 LQKENI. V lost 2 bases to trimming and J lost 1 base; unmatched junction nucleotides: 3. This CDR3 has 17 residues. CDR3 in amino acids: CASSPGTSGGVQETQYF. CDR3 DNA (partial): TGTGCCAGCTCACCAGGGACTAGCGGGGGCGTCCAAGAGACC.

In regard to this clone: Read coverage stops 3 residues before the CDR3 terminus; the germline J gene supplies the remainder. The chain uses TRBV11-3 and TRBJ2-1, with a weak D call TRBD2 (5 bases). The germline gives CDR1 SGHNT, CDR2 YENEEA. The CDR3 runs to 14 residues. V gave up 5 bases and J gave up 4 bases, with 12 bases separating them. The sequenced part of the CDR3 DNA is TGTGCCAGCAGCCTCACCAGCGGTTACAATGAG. Its protein is CASSLTSGYNE. The CDR3 as a whole reads CASSLTSGYNEQFF.